The clone carrying this T cell receptor beta chain came up many times. The antigen is undetermined. The data belong to a study of blood T cells in healthy people across ages. Findings and caveats of the study: Unsorted PBMC input precluded a conclusive naive versus antigen-experienced comparison. Underestimates were what the diversity estimates from one million T cells were considered to be.

The people who gave samples were healthy Caucasians from Russia, aged about 6 to 100. CDR3 length: 14 residues. The V segment lost 3 bases and the J segment 5 bases; nucleotides outside the gene matches: 3. The germline V gene encodes CDR1 MNHEY and CDR2 SMNVEV (reference sequence). The authors ran a second PCR of 7 to 11 cycles using a sample-barcoded 5' primer and a J-beta primer mix. Each single sample gave us at least 3 million CDR3-containing paired-end reads. TCRdb processed the 5' RACE reads anew with MiXCR; each CDR3 protein has one entry. Of around 1.5 million distinct CDR3 sequences listed, about 35% are singletons.

This receptor was identified in a woman aged 30 to 39 in good health. Specimen: blood. V gene TRBV27 combines with J gene TRBJ2-3; 9 bases fit TRBD1. The CDR3 nucleotides are TGTGCCAGCAGTTTCACAGGGGGCTTAGATACGCAGTATTTT. This codes for CASSFTGGLDTQYF.